This is a list of T cell receptor beta chains from one sample in a study of blood T cell repertoires in COVID-19. Only in-frame clones appear in the TCRdb table, and some are missing; sequencing was by immunoSEQ multiplex PCR. Of about 160,000 clones listed, 80% are singletons. The specimen sequenced was PBMCs or T cells enriched from blood (not recorded which). The receptors shown here come from an older woman who had recovered from COVID-19. The CDR3 runs from the conserved cysteine through the conserved F or W. A D gene is named only where the DNA matches it firmly. The size field is filled for only some rows; it gives once, few, many or a size class.

size: -
J: TRBJ1-2
D: -
V: TRBV9
CDR3: CASSVEAFNYGYTF
DNA: TGTGCCAGCAGCGTAGAAGCCTTTAACTATGGCTACACCTTC

size: -
J: TRBJ1-6
D: -
V: TRBV7-9
CDR3: CASSFREPYNSPLHF
DNA: TGTGCCAGCAGCTTCCGGGAGCCCTATAATTCACCCCTCCACTTT

size: -
J: TRBJ2-3
D: TRBD1
V: TRBV30
CDR3: CAWSPGTGGSTDTQYF
DNA: TGTGCCTGGAGCCCAGGGACAGGGGGTAGCACAGATACGCAGTATTTT

size: -
J: TRBJ1-1
D: TRBD1
V: TRBV9
CDR3: CASSVAPGSGGNTEAFF
DNA: TGTGCCAGCAGCGTAGCTCCCGGGTCAGGGGGGAACACTGAAGCTTTCTTT

size: -
J: TRBJ1-5
D: TRBD1
V: TRBV9
CDR3: CASSGGTGVGTQPQHF
DNA: TGTGCCAGCAGCGGAGGGACAGGGGTGGGCACTCAGCCCCAGCATTTT

size: -
J: TRBJ2-1
D: -
V: TRBV7-8
CDR3: CASSLGAGKPYNEQFF
DNA: TGTGCCAGCAGCTTAGGGGCGGGGAAACCCTACAATGAGCAGTTCTTC

size: -
J: TRBJ1-1
D: TRBD1
V: TRBV3-1/TRBV3-2
CDR3: CASRYTGGDTEAFF
DNA: TGTGCCAGCAGATACACAGGGGGGGACACTGAAGCTTTCTTT

size: few
J: TRBJ2-3
D: -
V: TRBV7-2
CDR3: CASSWGVRVDTQYF
DNA: TGTGCCAGCAGCTGGGGGGTGAGGGTAGATACGCAGTATTTT

size: -
J: TRBJ1-2
D: TRBD1
V: TRBV9
CDR3: CASSAEPGQPFLFYGYTF
DNA: TGTGCCAGCAGCGCAGAACCGGGACAGCCTTTTCTCTTCTATGGCTACACCTTC

size: -
J: TRBJ2-3
D: TRBD2
V: TRBV19
CDR3: CASSIVVGEGIPDTQYF
DNA: TGTGCCAGTAGTATAGTGGTCGGGGAGGGGATTCCAGATACGCAGTATTTT

size: -
J: TRBJ2-7
D: TRBD1
V: TRBV5-6
CDR3: CASSPLKTGTYEQYF
DNA: TGTGCCAGCAGCCCGCTGAAGACAGGGACCTACGAGCAGTACTTC

size: -
J: TRBJ2-2
D: TRBD2
V: TRBV5-1
CDR3: CASSYYSGGANTGELFF
DNA: TGCGCCAGCAGCTACTATAGCGGGGGGGCGAACACCGGGGAGCTGTTTTTT

size: -
J: TRBJ2-5
D: -
V: TRBV28
CDR3: CASSSLQSYQETQYF
DNA: TGTGCCAGCAGTTCCTTACAGAGTTACCAAGAGACCCAGTACTTC

size: few
J: TRBJ1-5
D: TRBD1
V: TRBV2
CDR3: CASVGQGERPQHF
DNA: TGTGCCAGCGTGGGACAGGGTGAACGGCCCCAGCATTTT

size: -
J: TRBJ2-5
D: TRBD1
V: TRBV19
CDR3: CASSMTGIGYQETQYF
DNA: TGTGCCAGTAGTATGACAGGGATCGGGTACCAAGAGACCCAGTACTTC

size: -
J: TRBJ1-3
D: -
V: TRBV3-1/TRBV3-2
CDR3: CASSQRGSGNTIYF
DNA: TGTGCCAGCAGCCAGCGGGGCTCTGGAAACACCATATATTTT

size: -
J: TRBJ1-2
D: TRBD1
V: TRBV18
CDR3: CASSPIGQGSYPYGYTF
DNA: TGTGCCAGCTCACCGATAGGACAGGGGTCCTATCCATATGGCTACACCTTC

size: -
J: TRBJ2-5
D: -
V: TRBV2
CDR3: CASSEQGVETQYF
DNA: TGTGCCAGCAGTGAACAGGGTGTGGAGACCCAGTACTTC

size: -
J: TRBJ1-6
D: TRBD1
V: TRBV2
CDR3: CASSNKRGDSNSPLHF
DNA: TGTGCCAGCAGTAATAAGAGAGGGGACAGCAATTCACCCCTCCACTTT

size: once
J: TRBJ1-1
D: -
V: TRBV4-1
CDR3: CASRGVFAEAFF
DNA: TGCGCCAGCCGGGGAGTATTCGCTGAAGCTTTCTTT

size: -
J: TRBJ2-2
D: TRBD2
V: TRBV5-1
CDR3: CASSLTSGENTGELFF
DNA: TGCGCCAGCAGCTTGACTAGCGGGGAAAACACCGGGGAGCTGTTTTTT

size: -
J: TRBJ2-7
D: TRBD2
V: TRBV7-9
CDR3: CASSLLGLGGNEQYF
DNA: TGTGCCAGCAGCCTCCTAGGACTAGGAGGGAACGAGCAGTACTTC

size: -
J: TRBJ2-4
D: TRBD2
V: TRBV7-2
CDR3: CASSLGLAGGPSKNIQYF
DNA: TGTGCCAGCAGCTTAGGGCTAGCGGGGGGGCCGTCCAAAAACATTCAGTACTTC

size: -
J: TRBJ2-1
D: -
V: TRBV29-1
CDR3: CSARSSYNEQFF
DNA: TGCAGCGCCCGGAGCTCCTACAATGAGCAGTTCTTC

size: -
J: TRBJ2-3
D: -
V: TRBV19
CDR3: CASSIGTTDTQYF
DNA: TGTGCCAGTAGTATAGGCACAACAGATACGCAGTATTTT

size: many
J: TRBJ1-6
D: -
V: TRBV5-6
CDR3: CASSRRSSYNSPLHF
DNA: TGTGCCAGCAGCCGGAGGAGCTCCTATAATTCACCCCTCCACTTT

size: -
J: TRBJ1-4
D: -
V: TRBV2
CDR3: CASSPPGSGEKLFF
DNA: TGTGCCAGCAGCCCCCCGGGATCGGGTGAAAAACTGTTTTTT

size: -
J: TRBJ1-6
D: TRBD1
V: TRBV30
CDR3: CAGGTEPYSPLHF
DNA: TGTGCCGGAGGGACAGAACCATATTCACCCCTCCACTTT

size: -
J: TRBJ2-7
D: -
V: TRBV6-5
CDR3: CASSYNREPYEQYF
DNA: TGTGCCAGCAGTTACAACAGGGAGCCCTACGAGCAGTACTTC

size: -
J: TRBJ2-7
D: TRBD1
V: TRBV2
CDR3: CASSPRGQGSYEQYF
DNA: TGTGCCAGCAGTCCAAGGGGACAGGGTAGCTACGAGCAGTACTTC

size: -
J: TRBJ2-1
D: -
V: TRBV19
CDR3: CASSPAASSYNEQFF
DNA: TGTGCCAGTAGTCCCGCAGCTAGCTCCTACAATGAGCAGTTCTTC

size: -
J: TRBJ2-1
D: TRBD1
V: TRBV5-5
CDR3: CASSGGQGSYNEQFF
DNA: TGTGCCAGCAGCGGAGGACAGGGTAGCTACAATGAGCAGTTCTTC

size: -
J: TRBJ1-5
D: -
V: TRBV6-5
CDR3: CASSNGAGNQPQHF
DNA: TGTGCCAGCAGTAACGGCGCAGGGAATCAGCCCCAGCATTTT

size: -
J: TRBJ2-2
D: -
V: TRBV5-1
CDR3: CASSLEQPRTGELFF
DNA: TGCGCCAGCAGCTTGGAGCAGCCCAGGACCGGGGAGCTGTTTTTT

size: -
J: TRBJ1-3
D: -
V: TRBV12-1
CDR3: CASSFLSGTAGNTIYF
DNA: TGTGCCAGCAGCTTTCTAAGTGGGACAGCTGGAAACACCATATATTTT

size: -
J: TRBJ1-2
D: -
V: TRBV2
CDR3: CASRPGFNYGYTF
DNA: TGTGCCAGCCGACCGGGTTTCAACTATGGCTACACCTTC

size: -
J: TRBJ1-5
D: -
V: TRBV9
CDR3: CASPKRTEFSLYSNQPQHF
DNA: TGTGCCAGCCCTAAAAGGACAGAATTCAGTTTATATAGCAATCAGCCCCAGCATTTT

size: -
J: TRBJ2-3
D: -
V: TRBV5-8
CDR3: CASSKIPTIGPYEHTDTQYF
DNA: TGTGCCAGCAGCAAGATCCCCACTATAGGCCCATACGAACACACAGATACGCAGTATTTT